The 11 T cell receptor beta chains given below trace back to one sample, sequenced in a study of OX40 agonist ivuxolimab in advanced cancers. The assay was immunoSEQ multiplex PCR, and TCRdb's table has in-frame clones only and misses some. The table has more than 30,000 clones, 80% to 90% seen once. Sequenced here: CD4+ or CD8+ T cells sorted from blood, sampled in a trial of the OX40 agonist ivuxolimab. The source of these receptors is an adult with an advanced solid tumor such as melanoma, head and neck, liver or kidney cancer.

The sample holds a few counts of this clone. The CDR3 coding sequence is TGTGCCAGCAGCCCCGGGCGAGGCAACTACGAGCAGTACTTC. Protein: CASSPGRGNYEQYF. J is TRBJ2-7 and V is TRBV2; D unclear. The germline gives CDR1 SNHLY, CDR2 FYNNEI. Trimming stripped 6 bases from V and 3 bases from J, with 15 bases between. The CDR3 consists of 14 residues.

Written as DNA, the CDR3 is TGTGCCAGCTCAGGGGGGTTTGGACCCACAGATACGCAGTATTTT. Translating gives CASSGGFGPTDTQYF. The chain has TRBV18 and TRBJ2-3, with D maybe TRBD2 (6 bases). This CDR3 spans 15 amino acids. Germline V gene lookup returns CDR1 KGHSH and CDR2 LQKENI. Trimming removed 5 bases from V and 2 bases from J, with 14 bases in between.

This clone was observed once. The chain combines TRBV25-1 with TRBJ2-1; 7 nucleotides match TRBD1. Germline CDR1 MGHDK, CDR2 SYGVNS. V lost 8 bases, J lost 0 bases, and 4 bases stayed unmatched. The CDR3 runs 14 residues. The CDR3 loop reads CASPRGSSYNEQFF. In nucleotides, the CDR3 is TGTGCCAGCCCCAGGGGGAGCTCCTACAATGAGCAGTTCTTC.

This clone was seen just once. The chain carries TRBV6-1 and TRBJ2-1, with D perhaps assigned TRBD1 or TRBD2 (5 bases each). The CDR3 spans 17 residues. The germline V gene has CDR1 MNHNS and CDR2 SASEGT. The V end was cut by 1 base, the J end by 4 bases, with 17 bases between. CDR3: CASSEGTTSGGYNEQFF. The DNA for the CDR3 is TGTGCCAGCAGTGAAGGGACCACAAGTGGGGGTTACAATGAGCAGTTCTTC.

V usage is TRBV29-1 and J usage is TRBJ1-1; no reliable D call. V gave up 5 bases and J gave up 1 base, with 11 bases separating them. This CDR3 spans 13 amino acids. The V gene's germline CDR1 is SQVTM and CDR2 ANQGSEA. In nucleotides, the CDR3 is TGCAGCGTTTTCTTGCAGAGGAACACTGAAGCTTTCTTT. Its protein product is CSVFLQRNTEAFF.

The chain joins TRBV10-2 to TRBJ2-1, with 11 bases fitting TRBD2. Per the germline V gene, CDR1 is WSHSY and CDR2 is SAAADI. The CDR3 runs to 15 residues. V lost 5 bases, J lost 3 bases, and 3 bases stayed unmatched. CDR3 sequence reads: CASSKTSGNYNEQFF. The CDR3 nucleotides read TGCGCCAGCAGTAAGACTAGCGGGAACTACAATGAGCAGTTCTTC.

This chain links TRBV11-3 with TRBJ2-2, with D tentatively TRBD2 (6 bases). The CDR3 has 14 amino acids. V dropped 5 bases and J dropped 6 bases, with 13 bases sitting between them. CDR1 is SGHNT, CDR2 YENEEA, per germline. The CDR3 reads CASSPRGSAGELFF. CDR3 DNA: TGTGCCAGCAGCCCACGGGGGTCGGCCGGGGAGCTGTTTTTT.

This CDR3 is CASSPPQDRGIEKLFF. CDR3 bases: TGTGCCAGCAGCCCCCCCCAGGACAGGGGAATAGAAAAACTGTTTTTT. The J gene is TRBJ1-4, the V gene TRBV28; TRBD1 agrees at 9 bases. Germline values: CDR1 MDHEN, CDR2 SYDVKM. This CDR3 is built from 16 residues. J was trimmed by 8 bases and V by 6 bases; bases with no gene match: 13.

The CDR3 nucleotides read TGTGCCAGCGATAAGGGAGAAGAGACCCAGTACTTC. It translates to CASDKGEETQYF. The chain uses TRBV28 and TRBJ2-5; TRBD2 is a possible D gene (5 bases). The CDR3 is 12 residues long. Germline V gene data show CDR1 as MDHEN and CDR2 as SYDVKM. The V end was cut by 8 bases, the J end by 3 bases, with 10 bases between.

The chain links TRBV4-1 to TRBJ1-2, with 7 bases fitting TRBD1. The junction had 12 bases not matched to a gene; V was cut back by 5 bases and J by 6 bases. CDR1 and CDR2 from the germline V gene are MGHRA and YSYEKL. This CDR3 is built from 15 residues. The CDR3: CASSDQIGGIDGYTF. CDR3 sequence (DNA): TGCGCCAGCAGCGACCAAATAGGGGGCATAGATGGCTACACCTTC.

The gene calls are TRBV28 and TRBJ1-1; possible D gene TRBD1, 6 bases. V lost 7 bases and J 1 base, leaving 13 bases between the germline ends. Germline lookup yields CDR1 MDHEN and CDR2 SYDVKM. CDR3 length: 14 residues. The CDR3, as DNA: TGTGCCAGCACCTGGTTACAGGGGAACACTGAAGCTTTCTTT. Its protein is CASTWLQGNTEAFF.